These 26 T cell receptor beta chains share one sample of origin, sequenced in a study of shared clonotypes between healthy human individuals. Only in-frame clones appear in the TCRdb table, and some are missing; sequencing was by immunoSEQ multiplex PCR. Altogether over a million clones are present, 75% being singletons, with the ten largest covering about 1.5%. Sequencing used memory CD4+ T cells sorted from blood. As for subset: CD45RA-negative fraction. The receptors here all came from a man in his late teens or twenties in good health.

The rearrangement links TRBV29-1 to TRBJ2-7; TRBD1 matches at 7 bases. V shed 3 bases, J shed 0 bases, and the junction held 5 bases outside the gene matches. This CDR3 is 14 amino acids long. CDR1 and CDR2 from the germline V gene are SQVTM and ANQGSEA. The CDR3 DNA reads as TGCAGCGTTGACAGGGGACAGAACTCCTACGAGCAGTACTTC. It encodes CSVDRGQNSYEQYF.

For this clone: The likely explanation is a read error, given a far larger clone one base away. This sequence joins TRBV27 and TRBJ1-1; D gene ambiguous. Germline V gene lookup returns CDR1 MNHEY and CDR2 SMNVEV (reference sequence). The CDR3 runs to 15 residues. V shed 5 bases and J shed 1 base, with 14 bases lying between them. The DNA of the CDR3 is TGTGCCAGCAGTCCGACGGGATGTAAGAACACTGAAGCTTTCTTT. Its translation: CASSPTGCKNTEAFF.

Details on this clone: Other DNA sequences in this specimen translate into the identical CDR3. The J gene is TRBJ2-3, the V gene TRBV5-4, with D maybe TRBD1 (5 bases). V was trimmed by 4 bases and J by 0 bases, leaving 12 bases between them. The CDR3 has 15 residues. The V gene's germline CDR1 is SGHNT and CDR2 YYREEE (reference sequence). CDR3 sequence (DNA): TGTGCCAGCAGCCTGACAGCTACTAGCACAGATACGCAGTATTTT. Translation: CASSLTATSTDTQYF.

V is TRBV10-3 and J is TRBJ2-4; TRBD1 matches 11 bases. Germline CDR1 and CDR2: ENHRY and SYGVKD. There are 17 residues in the CDR3. V was clipped by 4 bases and J by 1 base; unmatched bases: 6. In DNA form, the CDR3 reads TGTGCCATCAGTGGGCAGGACAGGGGGCCGGCCAAAAACATTCAGTACTTC. Translating gives CAISGQDRGPAKNIQYF.

This clone was observed a few times. The rearrangement joins TRBV11-2 to TRBJ1-1, with D uncertain. Trimming left V 5 bases short and J 11 bases short, with 24 bases between. This CDR3 region has 15 residues. The V gene's germline CDR1 is SGHAT and CDR2 FQNNGV. CDR3 DNA sequence: TGTGCCAGCAGCCTTCAGCCGGGAACTCTTACCCCGGCTTTCTTT. It yields the protein CASSLQPGTLTPAFF.

In DNA form, the CDR3 reads TGTGCCACCAGAGGGAGGGAACGGGAGCCCCAGCATTTT. Amino acid sequence: CATRGREREPQHF. This chain links TRBV19 with TRBJ1-5, with D hard to call. CDR1 LNHDA and CDR2 SQIVND come from the germline V gene (reference sequence). Trimming took off 10 bases at V and 8 bases at J, with 18 bases between the two ends. This CDR3 comprises 13 residues.

Comments on this clone: In the same sample, other DNA sequences code for this CDR3. The rearrangement joins TRBV6-1 to TRBJ1-2; tentatively, D is TRBD1 (6 bases). The CDR3 sequence is 13 residues long. CDR1 MNHNS and CDR2 SASEGT come from the germline V gene. V lost 6 bases and J lost 2, with 10 bases in between. The CDR3, as DNA: TGTGCCAGCAGCGAGGGGGGGAACTATGGCTACACCTTC. The encoded protein is CASSEGGNYGYTF.

This chain links TRBV19 with TRBJ2-5, with 9 nucleotides matching TRBD1. The trim removed 4 bases at V and 6 bases at J, leaving 6 bases unmatched. CDR3 length equals 14 residues. From germline, CDR1 is LNHDA and CDR2 SQIVND (reference sequence). The CDR3 reads CASSTGTGMKTQYF. CDR3 in DNA: TGTGCCAGTAGTACTGGGACAGGGATGAAGACCCAGTACTTC.

The rearrangement links TRBV11-2 to TRBJ2-7; 7 bases map to TRBD2. The V segment lost 5 bases and the J segment 3 bases; nucleotides outside the gene matches: 13. Germline V CDR1 and CDR2: SGHAT, FQNNGV. The CDR3 length is 16 residues. CDR3 in DNA: TGTGCCAGCAGCCTGTTTGCTAGCGGAGATTTCTACGAGCAGTACTTC. Amino acid sequence: CASSLFASGDFYEQYF.

The chain carries TRBV7-3 and TRBJ2-2; D ambiguous. Germline V lookup: CDR1 SGHTA, CDR2 FQGTGA. The CDR3 loop spans 14 amino acids. The V end was cut by 2 bases, the J end by 4 bases, with 8 bases between. CDR3 residues: CASSLLDGTGELFF. The CDR3 DNA reads as TGTGCCAGCAGCTTACTGGACGGCACCGGGGAGCTGTTTTTT.

The rearrangement joins TRBV7-2 to TRBJ1-5, with D maybe TRBD1 (5 bases). The V gene's germline CDR1 is SGHTA and CDR2 FQGNSA. Trimming took 5 bases from V and 5 from J, leaving 10 bases between them. This CDR3 contains 13 residues. The CDR3 sequence is CASSHDRDQPQHF. The CDR3 nucleotides are TGTGCCAGCAGCCACGACAGAGATCAGCCCCAGCATTTT.

This chain connects TRBV5-1 to TRBJ2-7; TRBD1 is a possible D gene (5 bases). From germline, CDR1 is SGHRS and CDR2 YFSETQ. V gave up 5 bases and J gave up 0 bases, with 12 bases separating them. The CDR3 extends over 14 amino acids. CDR3 sequence reads: CASREQVSSYEQYF. CDR3 coding DNA: TGCGCCAGCAGGGAACAGGTGTCCTCCTACGAGCAGTACTTC.

The chain employs TRBV28 and TRBJ1-4; D remains unclear. Germline V CDR1 and CDR2: MDHEN, SYDVKM. The V and J ends lost 7 bases and 0 bases respectively, with 12 bases between them. The CDR3 contains 15 residues. CDR3 loop: CASTDSGATNEKLFF. The CDR3 coding sequence is TGTGCCAGCACCGATAGCGGGGCAACTAATGAAAAACTGTTTTTT.

V gene TRBV10-3 combines with J gene TRBJ2-5, with TRBD2 matching over 14 bases. V lost 6 bases and J lost 4; bases outside the gene matches: 10. This CDR3 contains 17 residues. Per germline, CDR1 ENHRY and CDR2 SYGVKD. The CDR3 DNA reads as TGTGCCATCAGCCCCGGACTAGCGGGAGGAGAGGGAGAGACCCAGTACTTC. It translates to CAISPGLAGGEGETQYF.

This clone was seen just once. The chain employs TRBV11-2 and TRBJ2-7; possibly TRBD1 for D (6 bases). Germline CDR1 and CDR2: SGHAT and FQNNGV. V gave up 5 bases and J gave up 2 bases, with 13 bases separating them. CDR3 size: 14 residues. The CDR3 spells CASSIDRLTYEQYF. The CDR3 region has the DNA TGTGCCAGCAGCATTGACAGGCTTACCTACGAGCAGTACTTC.

This sequence joins TRBV5-1 and TRBJ2-3, with a possible D match to TRBD1 (6 bases). Germline V gene data show CDR1 as SGHRS and CDR2 as YFSETQ. The CDR3 has 15 residues. The V and J ends lost 6 bases and 4 bases respectively, with 18 bases between them. The CDR3: CASMVQGKGADTQYF. The CDR3 DNA reads as TGCGCCAGCATGGTACAGGGAAAAGGCGCAGATACGCAGTATTTT.

The gene calls are TRBV6-5 and TRBJ1-4; no clear D. The germline gives CDR1 MNHEY, CDR2 SVGAGI. Deletions cut 5 bases from V and 0 bases from J, with 10 bases between. This CDR3 is built from 15 residues. DNA for the CDR3: TGTGCCAGCAGTCGGATTATGTCAACTAATGAAAAACTGTTTTTT. Protein sequence: CASSRIMSTNEKLFF.

This clone was seen only once. J is TRBJ1-1 and V is TRBV19, with TRBD1 as a possible D gene (6 bases). The germline V gene has CDR1 LNHDA and CDR2 SQIVND (reference sequence). Deletions cut 2 bases from V and 4 bases from J, with 17 bases between. This CDR3 has 16 amino acids. The CDR3 coding sequence is TGTGCCAGTAGTATACCGATGGGGGGCGCGACCACTGAAGCTTTCTTT. Protein sequence: CASSIPMGGATTEAFF.

V gene TRBV6-6 combines with J gene TRBJ2-5, with 8 bases that match TRBD1. After removal of 4 bases from V and 8 bases from J, the junction contained 9 bases not matched to a gene. Germline assignment: CDR1 MNHNY and CDR2 SVGAGI (reference sequence). CDR3 size: 14 residues. The CDR3 nucleotides read TGTGCCAGCAGTTCCCAGGGGGCTCCGCAAACCCAGTACTTC. This encodes CASSSQGAPQTQYF.

This clone was detected only a few times. The J gene is TRBJ2-1, the V gene TRBV5-6; perhaps D is TRBD1 or TRBD2 (5 bases each). Germline V gene sequence: CDR1 SGHDT, CDR2 YYEEEE. Trimming left V 0 bases short and J 6 bases short, with 19 bases between. The CDR3 contains 17 residues. The CDR3 DNA is TGTGCCAGCAGCTTGGGGGGACGAGACAATTATTTCAATGAGCAGTTCTTC. Translation gives CASSLGGRDNYFNEQFF.

The chain links TRBV11-2 to TRBJ2-5; TRBD1 aligns across 10 bases. The CDR3 runs 14 residues. J lost 5 bases, V lost 7 bases, and 7 bases had no gene match. Germline V CDR1 and CDR2: SGHAT, FQNNGV. The DNA for the CDR3 is TGTGCCAGCAACCGACAGGGGGCAGGGGAGACCCAGTACTTC. Its protein is CASNRQGAGETQYF.

The chain is built from TRBV5-1 and TRBJ2-2; unclear D gene. The CDR3 is made up of 13 amino acids. V shed 3 bases and J shed 5 bases, with 8 bases lying between them. Per the germline V gene, CDR1 is SGHRS and CDR2 is YFSETQ. The CDR3 sequence is CASSWDGTGELFF. The DNA for the CDR3 is TGCGCCAGCAGCTGGGATGGGACCGGGGAGCTGTTTTTT.

CDR3 residues: CAISPGVAGLNEQYF. CDR3 in DNA: TGTGCCATCAGCCCCGGGGTAGCGGGACTTAACGAGCAGTACTTC. The chain links TRBV10-3 to TRBJ2-7; TRBD2 matches 8 bases. The J segment lost 5 bases and the V segment lost 6 bases, leaving 12 bases of the junction unmatched. Germline values: CDR1 ENHRY, CDR2 SYGVKD. CDR3 length: 15 amino acids.

Written as DNA, the CDR3 is TGTGCCAGCAGCTTTGGGCGGGAGGGCGTTGAGCAGTTCTTC. This translates into CASSFGREGVEQFF. V is TRBV5-4 and J is TRBJ2-1; TRBD2 matches at 9 bases. The CDR3 is 14 residues long. From germline, CDR1 is SGHNT and CDR2 YYREEE (reference sequence). Losses at the gene ends were 2 bases for V and 9 bases for J; bases not matched to a gene: 6.

In its sample, this clone was seen a few times. The rearrangement links TRBV7-7 to TRBJ2-2; D could derive from TRBD1 or TRBD2 (5 bases each). The germline CDR1 and CDR2 sequences are SSHAT and FNYEAQ (reference sequence). V shed 11 bases and J shed 6 bases, with 19 bases lying between them. There are 14 residues in the CDR3. The CDR3 sequence is CALSTGRGAGELFF. In nucleotides, the CDR3 is TGTGCCCTCAGTACGGGCCGGGGCGCCGGGGAGCTGTTTTTT.

The chain uses TRBV19 and TRBJ2-3; D unresolved. Germline CDR1 and CDR2: LNHDA and SQIVND (reference sequence). The CDR3 consists of 15 residues. The V end was cut by 4 bases, the J end by 1 base, with 12 bases between. The CDR3 bases are TGTGCCAGTAGTACCAGCCTGAGGCGCACAGATACGCAGTATTTT. It encodes CASSTSLRRTDTQYF.